This T cell receptor beta chain was recorded in a study of T cell responses to AZD1222 COVID-19 vaccine (TCRdb year 2021). General notes on the study: A total of roughly 240 trial participants underwent TCR sequencing, of whom around 200 received two doses of AZD1222 and some 25 received two doses of the MenACWY control vaccine. Enrollment into the trials was organized by age into subgroups of 18-55, 56-69 and 70-plus years, and those subgroups contained roughly 160, 29 and 62 TCR-sequenced participants, respectively. Findings and caveats that apply to the study as a whole: The 56-69-year group was small, and its depth increase did not reach significance, likely because of low power. After two AZD1222 doses, spike-specific TCR breadth and depth were significantly higher than at day 0 and than in MenACWY recipients. Epitopes outside the regions mutated in the B.1.351 and B.1.1.7 variants were reportedly recognized by nearly half of the unique spike-specific TCRs. Conclusions about previously exposed vaccinees are limited because only a handful of AZD1222 recipients were SARS-CoV-2 seropositive at baseline. Because no day 14 peak-response samples were available, repertoires were characterized only after the peak T cell response. Participants were mostly white British and included more females than males, and it was suggested by the authors that clonal diversity may have been underestimated. CD4 TCRs associated with the vaccine covered the entire spike protein, and the dominant responses were in regions 160-218 and 743-854.

The CDR3 regions of human TCRbeta chains were subjected to immunosequencing. The authors' analysis ran thus. Repertoire TCRs were checked for matches against a reference library of SARS-CoV-2-specific TCRs that had been generated using the MIRA antigen-specificity platform. Breadth was defined as the fraction of unique TCRs that were SARS-CoV-2-associated. Depth was defined as the fraction of total T cells that were SARS-CoV-2-associated. Using the MIRA data, every spike-specific TCR was mapped to the spike region that the TCR reacted to and assigned to either a CD4 or a CD8 class. Log10-transformed breadth and depth values were compared by one-way ANOVA with Sidak's multiple comparisons tests. The table was pulled from immuneACCESS by TCRdb, which kept in-frame rearrangements only. Such tables lose some clones; where checked, under half of the loss comes from unresolved V genes, and the rest has no known cause. The DNA was the basis for D and trimming; V, J and clone size are from that table. Across this sample there are around 66,000 clones, with less than 85% seen only once. The top ten clones comprise around 25% of the sample.

At the junction V is shortened by 4 bases and J by 6 bases; bases outside the gene matches: 7. The CDR3 runs 15 residues from the cysteine to the phenylalanine. The CDR3 DNA has 45 bases and is translated from base 1. The germline V gene supplies CDR1 SGHAT and CDR2 FQNNGV. As to this clone: What this receptor recognizes is not known. Nothing much larger sits one base from this clone, and base qualities are not available.

The time point label on this specimen signifies: baseline before first vaccination. The sample's treatment or condition label is to be understood as: meningococcal conjugate vaccine given as trial control. Samples from vaccinated people were obtained from the UK trials COV001 and COV002, which included a single-blind randomized controlled phase 2/3 trial of AZD1222 (ChAdOx1 nCoV-19) in healthy adults. Trial participant PBMC samples were collected at day 0 and day 28 after the second dose for TCRbeta chain sequencing. The chain joins TRBV11-2 to TRBJ2-2, and TRBD1 aligns with 8 junction nucleotides. The sequenced sample was peripheral blood, obtained on day 0 of MenACWY control vaccination. The receptor's source is an adult in good health. The DNA sequence reads TGTGCCAGCAGCTCCCTCCGGACAGGGCCCGGGGAGCTGTTTTTT. It translates as CASSSLRTGPGELFF.